This TCR beta chain was sequenced for a study of OX40 agonist ivuxolimab in advanced cancers. Study-wide context: While on treatment, patients had intravenous ivuxolimab at 0.01 to 10 mg/kg every 2 weeks. Study observations and caveats: At 0.1 to 3.0 mg/kg and by week 6, clonal expansion occurred in CD4+ and CD8+ blood T cells.

The CDR3 extends over 17 amino acids. For this clone: As yet, its antigen is unknown.

Profiled with immunoSEQ multiplex PCR; TCRdb holds only in-frame clones, not every one. The data show 70,000 to 95,000 clones, approximately 85% seen once. Sample: CD4+ or CD8+ T cells sorted from blood, taken in a trial of the OX40 agonist ivuxolimab. The TCR originated in an adult with an advanced solid tumor such as melanoma, head and neck, liver or kidney cancer. The chain joins TRBV1 to TRBJ2-3; TRBD2 reflects the table's D call only, with no check against the DNA. TRBV1 is assigned pseudogene status. CDR3 amino acids: CTSSQKGAGGPGDTQYF. CDR3 in DNA: TGCACCAGCAGCCAAAAGGGAGCGGGAGGGCCGGGAGATACGCAGTATTTT.